What follows are 28 T cell receptor beta chains derived from one specimen sequenced in a study of breast tumors, draining lymph nodes, adjacent tissues. Breast cancer patients provided tissue from their axillary draining lymph nodes. Using its own MiXCR run on the multiplex PCR reads, TCRdb lists one record per CDR3 protein. The sample includes around 290,000 distinct CDR3 sequences, about 30% of them seen just once. The material sequenced was axillary lymph node tissue. These receptor sequences come from a female donor with breast cancer. Some clones in this sample may be carry-over from other donors' samples.

This clonotype was detected a few times. The junction departs from the called germline gene at one end, perhaps through a read error. V gene TRBV9 combines with J gene TRBJ2-1; 7 nucleotides match TRBD2. Germline CDR1 reads SGDLS; CDR2 reads YYNGEE. The CDR3 length is 15 residues. CDR3 loop: CASSVLAASYNEPFF. The CDR3, as DNA: TGTGCCAGCAGCGTGCTAGCGGCCTCCTACAATGAGCCGTTCTTC.

This sequence joins TRBV6-5 and TRBJ2-1; D gene ambiguous. The CDR3 has 15 amino acids. Germline V lookup: CDR1 MNHEY, CDR2 SVGAGI. V gave up 7 bases and J gave up 0 bases, with 13 bases separating them. CDR3 nucleotides: TGTGCCAGCACATACCATTCGAGCTCCTACAATGAGCAGTTCTTC. Amino acids: CASTYHSSSYNEQFF.

Concerning this clonotype itself: One junction end does not reproduce the germline sequence, and a read error may be involved. This chain uses TRBV20-1 with TRBJ1-6, with a possible D match to TRBD1 (6 bases). In germline, CDR1 is DFQATT, CDR2 SNEGSKA (reference sequence). The CDR3 totals 14 residues. CDR3 amino acids: CSAPSGRGGSPRHF. As DNA, the CDR3 is TGCAGTGCCCCATCGGGCAGGGGAGGTTCCCCCCGCCACTTT.

This chain uses TRBV5-4 with TRBJ2-2, with no clear D. Germline CDR1 SGHNT, CDR2 YYREEE (reference sequence). V was shortened by 2 bases and J by 8 bases, with 7 bases between the two germline ends. The CDR3 length is 12 residues. The CDR3 reads CASSFGVGELFF. In DNA, the CDR3 is TGTGCCAGCAGCTTTGGGGTGGGGGAGCTGTTTTTT.

Many counts were recorded for this clonotype. The V gene is TRBV30, the J gene TRBJ1-3; D gene uncertain. CDR3 size: 14 residues. Germline CDR1 reads GTSNPN; CDR2 reads SVGIG (reference sequence). V lost 8 bases and J lost 3, with 17 bases in between. The CDR3 DNA follows: TGTGCCGCCGAAGGTGATACTAATGGAAACACCATATATTTT. Residues: CAAEGDTNGNTIYF.

Remarks on this clonotype: Since a much larger clone is just one base distant, this may be a read error. V usage is TRBV30 and J usage is TRBJ1-2; no firm D call. CDR1 GTSNPN and CDR2 SVGIG come from the germline V gene (reference sequence). This CDR3 contains 11 residues. For the CDR3, the DNA is TGTGCCTGGAGAAAGCCTTATGGCTTCACCTTC. It encodes CAWRKPYGFTF.

This clonotype was found a few times. V is TRBV28 and J is TRBJ1-4, with D possibly being TRBD1 (5 bases). The germline V gene has CDR1 MDHEN and CDR2 SYDVKM. V was pared by 1 base and J by 8 bases, with 14 bases between. The CDR3 length is 15 residues. The CDR3: CASSLLAGHGEKLFF. The CDR3 nucleotides read TGTGCCAGCAGTTTATTGGCAGGGCACGGGGAAAAACTGTTTTTT.

This clonotype has at least ten counts. The chain employs TRBV4-2 and TRBJ1-6; D perhaps matches TRBD1 (6 bases). V gave up 2 bases and J gave up 7 bases, with 12 bases separating them. Germline lookup yields CDR1 LGHNA and CDR2 YNFKEQ. The CDR3 extends over 15 amino acids. The CDR3 DNA sequence: TGTGCCAGCAGCCAAACCAGGACAGAAAATTCACCCCTCCACTTT. Its protein is CASSQTRTENSPLHF.

This clonotype was seen repeatedly, ten times or more. The chain couples TRBV5-1 to TRBJ2-1; 7 bases are a match to TRBD1. Germline CDR1 and CDR2: SGHRS and YFSETQ. Losses at the gene ends were 0 bases for V and 3 bases for J; bases not matched to a gene: 6. This CDR3 comprises 16 residues. CDR3 sequence reads: CASSLAQNRGYNEQFF. CDR3 DNA sequence: TGCGCCAGCAGCTTGGCTCAAAACAGGGGCTACAATGAGCAGTTCTTC. The full variable domain, with the rest looked up from reference TRBV5-1 and TRBJ2-1, is KAGVTQTPRYLIKTRGQQVTLSCSPISGHRSVSWYQQTPGQGLQFLFEYFSETQRNKGNFPGRFSGRQFSNSRSEMNVSTLELGDSALYLCASSLAQNRGYNEQFFGPGTRLTVL.

A word on this clonotype: A much larger clone differs from this one at a single base, so this may be a read error. The genes are TRBV20-1 and TRBJ2-7, with 8 bases matching TRBD2. This CDR3 is built from 13 residues. The germline V gene has CDR1 DFQATT and CDR2 SNEGSKA (reference sequence). The CDR3: CSGERERSYAQYF. DNA of the CDR3: TGCAGTGGGGAGCGGGAGCGGTCCTACGCGCAGTACTTC.

With regard to this clonotype: Just one base apart from a much larger clone, this may be a read error. The CDR3 reads CSGRKGGSYERYF. CDR3 in DNA: TGCAGTGGCCGAAAGGGTGGTAGTTACGAGCGGTACTTC. The chain recombines TRBV29-1 with TRBJ2-7; D is uncertain. The CDR3 loop spans 13 amino acids. From germline, CDR1 is SQVTM and CDR2 ANQGSEA.

Remarks on this clonotype: A read error may explain this, as a much larger clone is one base away. V usage is TRBV12-3 or TRBV12-4 and J usage is TRBJ2-7; TRBD2 is a possible D gene (7 bases). The CDR3 has 16 amino acids. The CDR3 reads CASSLALGAGAYEQHF. CDR3 coding DNA: TGTGCCAGCAGTTTAGCACTGGGGGCGGGAGCTTACGAGCAGCACTTC.

This clonotype has only one observation. Compared with germline, one end of the junction differs, possibly owing to a read error. V gene TRBV6-6 combines with J gene TRBJ2-3, with D possibly called TRBD1 or TRBD2 (8 bases each). The CDR3 has 16 residues. Germline lookup yields CDR1 MNHNY and CDR2 SVGAGI (reference sequence). The CDR3 sequence: CASSHSTGGGTGTQYF. Here the CDR3 DNA reads TGTGCCAGCAGTCACTCGACGGGAGGGGGGACAGGTACGCAGTATTTT.

This clonotype was observed at least ten times. CDR3 sequence reads: CASSLRPTRGVPYEQYF. The CDR3 DNA is TGTGCCAGCAGCCTACGACCAACCAGGGGAGTCCCCTACGAGCAGTACTTC. The V and J genes are TRBV5-4 and TRBJ2-7, with D perhaps TRBD1 (6 bases). CDR1 and CDR2 from the germline V gene are SGHNT and YYREEE (reference sequence). V was trimmed by 4 bases and J by 2 bases, leaving 22 bases between them. The CDR3 sequence is 17 residues long.

Regarding this clonotype: A much larger clone lies a single base off, so this may be a read error. The rearrangement joins TRBV11-2 to TRBJ2-1; D is ambiguous. This CDR3 is 13 amino acids long. The V end was cut by 7 bases, the J end by 9 bases, with 16 bases between. Germline loops: CDR1 SGHAT, CDR2 FQNNGV. For the CDR3, the DNA is TGTGCCAGCAACAACATGGACCGCACTGAGCAGTTCTTC. Its protein is CASNNMDRTEQFF.

This clonotype came up a few times. The chain employs TRBV28 and TRBJ2-3; a weak D match, TRBD2 (6 bases). The CDR3 covers 13 residues. V gave up 7 bases and J gave up 6 bases, with 14 bases separating them. Per germline, CDR1 MDHEN and CDR2 SYDVKM. For the CDR3, the DNA is TGTGCCAGCATTAAGGGCGGGATGGATACGCAGTATTTT. It translates to CASIKGGMDTQYF.

The CDR3 protein is CASSYLLGAGGLEQFF. CDR3 nucleotide sequence: TGTGCCAGCAGTTACCTCCTCGGGGCGGGAGGTCTTGAGCAGTTCTTC. The chain couples TRBV6-6 to TRBJ2-1; TRBD2 matches at 8 bases. With V trimmed by 2 bases and J by 9 bases, 12 bases remained unmatched. Germline-derived CDR1 and CDR2 are MNHNY and SVGAGI (reference sequence). CDR3 size: 16 residues.

To note about this clonotype: A read error may explain this, as a much larger clone is one base away. V and J are TRBV7-7 and TRBJ2-1, with D perhaps TRBD1 (6 bases). CDR3 length equals 13 residues. Germline CDR1 SSHAT, CDR2 FNYEAQ (reference sequence). CDR3 protein: CASSLDSHNERFF. The DNA of the CDR3 is TGTGCTAGCAGCTTGGACAGTCACAATGAGCGGTTCTTC.

J is TRBJ1-4 and V is TRBV6-1; 11 bases match TRBD1. J was trimmed by 3 bases and V by 5 bases; bases with no gene match: 5. The CDR3 is 16 amino acids. Germline V gives CDR1 MNHNS, CDR2 SASEGT. CDR3 nucleotides: TGTGCCAGCAGTCCCTTGGGACAGGGGGCTAATGAAAAACTGTTTTTT. Translating it yields CASSPLGQGANEKLFF.

Comment on this clonotype: The conserved closing phenylalanine or tryptophan is absent in this CDR3, likely reflecting a read error. The chain is built from TRBV27 and TRBJ2-7; D may be TRBD1 or TRBD2 (7 bases each). Trimming stripped 7 bases from V and 5 bases from J, with 15 bases between. CDR3 length equals 13 residues. Germline V gives CDR1 MNHEY, CDR2 SMNVEV (reference sequence). CDR3 nucleotides: TGTGCCAGCAAGAGACAGGGAGGGAACGAGCAGTACCTC. Its translation: CASKRQGGNEQYL.

This clonotype was counted at least ten times. The CDR3 is CATSLSLAEYEQYF. The CDR3 region has the DNA TGTGCCACCAGTCTGTCACTAGCAGAGTACGAGCAGTACTTC. This chain joins TRBV19 and TRBJ2-7; tentatively, D is TRBD2 (6 bases). Deletions cut 10 bases from V and 4 bases from J, with 20 bases between. The CDR3 contains 14 residues. Germline CDR1 is LNHDA and CDR2 is SQIVND (reference sequence).

This clonotype was detected ten times or more. The chain's CDR3 is CASSFRDRDEQYF. The DNA of the CDR3 is TGCGCCAGCAGCTTCCGGGACAGGGACGAGCAGTACTTC. The genes are TRBV5-1 and TRBJ2-7, with 9 bases matching TRBD1. Per the germline V gene, CDR1 is SGHRS and CDR2 is YFSETQ. V gave up 2 bases and J gave up 5 bases; unmatched junction bases: 2. The CDR3 loop spans 13 amino acids. The variable domain in full, with the rest retrieved from reference TRBV5-1 and TRBJ2-7, is KAGVTQTPRYLIKTRGQQVTLSCSPISGHRSVSWYQQTPGQGLQFLFEYFSETQRNKGNFPGRFSGRQFSNSRSEMNVSTLELGDSALYLCASSFRDRDEQYFGPGTRLTVT.

The chain carries TRBV3-1 and TRBJ1-5, with TRBD1 as a possible D gene (6 bases). The CDR3 has 14 residues. V lost 4 bases and J 5 bases, leaving 12 bases between the germline ends. CDR1 and CDR2 from the germline V gene are LGHDT and YNNKEL (reference sequence). The CDR3 region is CASSPRTADQPQHF. The CDR3 DNA sequence: TGTGCCAGCAGCCCGCGGACAGCGGATCAGCCCCAGCATTTT.

This clonotype has ten or more counts. The chain couples TRBV19 to TRBJ2-3; TRBD2 matches 12 bases. After removal of 6 bases from V and 6 bases from J, the junction contained 10 bases not matched to a gene. Per germline, CDR1 LNHDA and CDR2 SQIVND (reference sequence). This CDR3 is 16 amino acids long. The CDR3 here is CASSGRTSGTGDTQYF. CDR3 bases: TGTGCCAGTAGCGGCAGGACTAGCGGGACCGGGGATACGCAGTATTTT.

V and J are TRBV20-1 and TRBJ1-4; perhaps TRBD1 as D (5 bases). CDR1 is DFQATT, CDR2 SNEGSKA, per germline (reference sequence). V lost 0 bases, J lost 8 bases, and 19 bases lay in between. The CDR3 length is 16 residues. DNA for the CDR3: TGCAGTGCTAGAGATTGGAGGGACTTCCCGGAGGAAAAACTGTTTTTT. This translates into CSARDWRDFPEEKLFF.

This clonotype was counted at least ten times. The V gene is TRBV9, the J gene TRBJ2-3; TRBD1 matches 8 bases. CDR3 length equals 14 residues. CDR1 is SGDLS, CDR2 YYNGEE, per germline. Germline trimming cut 0 bases from V and 5 bases from J; bases unmatched to any gene: 2. This chain's CDR3 is CASSVATGGDTQYF. DNA of the CDR3: TGTGCCAGCAGCGTAGCTACAGGGGGAGATACGCAGTATTTT.

This clonotype has ten or more counts. V and J are TRBV29-1 and TRBJ2-4, with 9 bases lining up with TRBD2. This CDR3 has 14 residues. CDR1 SQVTM and CDR2 ANQGSEA come from the germline V gene. The V gene end was trimmed by 6 bases and the J gene end by 1 base; junction bases not matched to a gene: 4. CDR3 in amino acids: CSVASGKAKNIQYF. As DNA, the CDR3 is TGCAGCGTAGCTAGCGGGAAGGCCAAAAACATTCAGTACTTC.

This clonotype was observed a few times. The chain has TRBV28 and TRBJ2-1; TRBD2 might be the D (6 bases). Trimming took off 5 bases at V and 0 bases at J, with 8 bases between the two ends. The CDR3 consists of 14 residues. Looked up from germline, CDR1 is MDHEN and CDR2 is SYDVKM. The CDR3 DNA follows: TGTGCCAGCAGTACGACTAGCTCCTACAATGAGCAGTTCTTC. It yields the protein CASSTTSSYNEQFF.